Sequencing of this T cell receptor (beta chain) was carried out in a study of blood T cell repertoires in COVID-19. Whole-study context: The United States, Italy and Spain provided the acute and convalescent COVID-19 samples.

J was trimmed by 8 bases and V by 2 bases; bases with no gene match: 3. CDR3 length equals 15 residues. Per the germline V gene, CDR1 is SGDLS and CDR2 is YYNGEE. TCRdb's copy holds only in-frame clones and misses some; the assay was immunoSEQ multiplex PCR. The sample records a few hundred thousand clones, roughly 89% being singletons. This sequence was found in a woman aged 30 to 39 who had recovered from COVID-19. Sample: PBMCs or T cells enriched from blood (not recorded which). The chain recombines TRBV9 with TRBJ2-1; 14 bases align to TRBD2. The CDR3 nucleotides read TGTGCCAGCAGCGTGGGACTAGCGGGAGACTATGAGCAGTTCTTC. Its protein product is CASSVGLAGDYEQFF.